The 4 T cell receptor beta chains below all came from one sample that was sequenced in a study of blood T cell repertoires in COVID-19. TCRdb's table, derived via immunoSEQ multiplex PCR, lists solely in-frame clones and lacks some. The sample shows roughly 39,000 clones, 90% to 95% of them seen only once. Material: peripheral blood. The receptors stem from a human donor in a cohort sampled during active COVID-19.

The chain recombines TRBV6-4 with TRBJ2-1, with 8 bases identical to TRBD2. Per the germline V gene, CDR1 is MRHNA and CDR2 is SNTAGT. The CDR3 is 15 residues long. V shed 5 bases, J shed 4 bases, and the junction held 7 bases outside the gene matches. CDR3 sequence (DNA): TGTGCCAGCAGTATTTCTAGCGGGCCTTACAATGAGCAGTTCTTC. Translated: CASSISSGPYNEQFF.

V is TRBV19 and J is TRBJ2-3, with 10 bases aligning to TRBD2. V was clipped by 6 bases and J by 5 bases; unmatched bases: 5. This CDR3 has 14 amino acids. Looked up from germline, CDR1 is LNHDA and CDR2 is SQIVND (reference sequence). This CDR3 is CASRSSGGRDTQYF. Here the CDR3 DNA reads TGTGCCAGTAGATCTAGCGGGGGAAGAGATACGCAGTATTTT.

The chain combines TRBV19 with TRBJ2-4; the match to TRBD2 covers 14 bases. This CDR3 spans 17 amino acids. The J segment lost 0 bases and the V segment lost 6 bases, leaving 4 bases of the junction unmatched. CDR1 and CDR2 (germline): LNHDA, SQIVND (reference sequence). The CDR3 nucleotides are TGTGCCAGTAGCAGGACTAGCGGGGGGCTAGCCAAAAACATTCAGTACTTC. Its translation: CASSRTSGGLAKNIQYF.

The chain links TRBV4-3 to TRBJ2-6; possible D gene TRBD2, 5 bases. Germline CDR1 and CDR2: LGHNA and YSLEER. The CDR3 contains 17 residues. V lost 4 bases to trimming and J lost 1 base, with 14 bases between them. CDR3 in DNA: TGCGCCAGCAGCCTGGGGAACACGGGGTCTGGGGCCAACGTCCTGACTTTC. It yields the protein CASSLGNTGSGANVLTF.